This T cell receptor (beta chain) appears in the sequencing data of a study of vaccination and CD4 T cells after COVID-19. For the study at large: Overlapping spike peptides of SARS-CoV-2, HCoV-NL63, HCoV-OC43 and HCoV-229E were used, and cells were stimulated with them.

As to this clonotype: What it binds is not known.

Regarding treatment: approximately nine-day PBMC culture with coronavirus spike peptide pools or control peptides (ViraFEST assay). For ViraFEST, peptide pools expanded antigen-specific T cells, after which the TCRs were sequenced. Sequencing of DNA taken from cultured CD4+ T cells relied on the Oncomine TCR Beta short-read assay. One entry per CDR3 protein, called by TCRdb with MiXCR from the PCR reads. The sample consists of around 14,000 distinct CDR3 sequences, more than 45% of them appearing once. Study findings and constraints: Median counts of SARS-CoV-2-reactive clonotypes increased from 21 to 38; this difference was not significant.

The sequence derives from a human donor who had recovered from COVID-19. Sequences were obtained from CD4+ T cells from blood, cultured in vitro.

The CDR3 sequence: CASSTIGGTQPQHF. As DNA, the CDR3 is TGTGCCAGCAGTACAATAGGGGGTACACAGCCCCAGCATTTT. The chain carries TRBV6-1 and TRBJ1-5, with a tentative D call TRBD1 (6 bases). Germline loops: CDR1 MNHNS, CDR2 SASEGT. Trimming removed 5 bases at V and 7 bases at J, with 15 bases between. This CDR3 comprises 14 residues.